Listed here are 10 T cell receptor beta chains from one sample, sequenced in a study of T cells after yellow fever vaccination. TCRdb analysed the 5' RACE reads with MiXCR anew, one entry per CDR3 protein. Of 68,000 or so distinct CDR3 sequences in the sample, approximately 7% were seen once. Sequencing used CD8+ T cells sorted from PBMCs, obtained approximately 40 days after the first yellow fever vaccination. These TCRs come from a man aged 18 to 29 who received the YFV17D yellow fever vaccine.

This clonotype has at least ten counts. This chain uses TRBV4-3 with TRBJ2-7; possibly TRBD1 for D (6 bases). V dropped 0 bases and J dropped 2 bases, with 8 bases sitting between them. Germline V gene data show CDR1 as LGHNA and CDR2 as YSLEER. The CDR3 covers 14 residues. The CDR3 bases are TGCGCCAGCAGCCAAGACAGGGGTGCCTACGAGCAGTACGTC. Residues: CASSQDRGAYEQYV.

This clonotype was detected many times. This chain connects TRBV12-3 or TRBV12-4 to TRBJ2-1; D remains ambiguous. This CDR3 has 13 residues. The germline V and J ends were trimmed by 3 bases and 6 bases, with 9 bases remaining between them. CDR3 sequence: CASSLVTPNEQFF. DNA for the CDR3: TGTGCCAGCAGTTTGGTCACACCCAATGAGCAGTTCTTC.

The V gene is TRBV7-8, the J gene TRBJ1-1, with 8 positions matching TRBD1. The CDR3 consists of 14 residues. Trimming removed 5 bases from V and 5 bases from J; junction bases left unmatched: 7. Germline V gene lookup returns CDR1 SGHVS and CDR2 FQNEAQ. This chain's CDR3 is CASSAPGQGTEAFF. DNA for the CDR3: TGTGCCAGCAGCGCCCCCGGACAGGGAACTGAAGCTTTCTTT.

The chain carries TRBV12-3 or TRBV12-4 and TRBJ1-1; 9 nucleotides line up with TRBD1. The CDR3 consists of 15 residues. With 6 bases clipped from V and 2 bases from J, the junction kept 7 bases outside the gene matches. This chain's CDR3 is CASRSGQGLNTEAFF. As DNA, the CDR3 is TGTGCCAGCAGATCGGGACAGGGTCTAAACACTGAAGCTTTCTTT.

This clonotype was counted between two and nine times. The chain uses TRBV4-1 and TRBJ2-5, with 9 bases that match TRBD1. CDR1 is MGHRA and CDR2 is YSYEKL in the germline V gene. This CDR3 is built from 19 residues. V lost 2 bases, J lost 5 bases, and 18 bases stayed unmatched. CDR3 amino acids: CASSQPPGQGHPNEETQYF. In DNA, the CDR3 is TGCGCCAGCAGCCAACCCCCGGGACAGGGTCACCCTAACGAGGAGACCCAGTACTTC.

Ten or more counts support this clonotype. An end of the junction does not agree with germline; a read error may underlie this. This chain uses TRBV15 with TRBJ2-5, with a tentative D call TRBD2 (6 bases). Germline CDR1 and CDR2: LNHNV and YYDKDF (reference sequence). This CDR3 has 12 amino acids. The CDR3 DNA reads as TGTGCCACCAGCAGGGAATCGACTAGTCGTCGCTTC. This encodes CATSRESTSRRF.

The sample holds many counts of this clonotype. The rearrangement links TRBV10-2 to TRBJ2-2; 10 bases map to TRBD1. This CDR3 is 15 amino acids long. Germline lookup yields CDR1 WSHSY and CDR2 SAAADI. J was trimmed by 5 bases and V by 6 bases; bases with no gene match: 6. The CDR3 protein is CASRSGTGVTGELFF. The CDR3 nucleotides are TGCGCCAGCAGGAGTGGGACAGGGGTTACCGGGGAGCTGTTTTTT.

This clonotype was seen at least ten times. The gene calls are TRBV20-1 and TRBJ2-7; TRBD2 aligns across 7 bases. Trimming removed 3 bases from V and 1 base from J; junction bases left unmatched: 18. This CDR3 comprises 18 residues. The V gene's germline CDR1 is DFQATT and CDR2 SNEGSKA (reference sequence). This CDR3 is CSASPSWTQRDYSYEQYF. For the CDR3, the DNA is TGCAGTGCTAGCCCCTCGTGGACCCAGAGGGACTATTCCTACGAGCAGTACTTC.

This clonotype was seen ten or more times. V usage is TRBV2 and J usage is TRBJ1-1; 7 nucleotides line up with TRBD1. The V segment lost 5 bases and the J segment 2 bases; nucleotides outside the gene matches: 5. The germline V gene encodes CDR1 SNHLY and CDR2 FYNNEI. The CDR3 is made up of 14 amino acids. The CDR3 sequence is CASSLRQGNTEAFF. The CDR3 nucleotides read TGTGCCAGCAGTCTCAGACAGGGAAACACTGAAGCTTTCTTT.

The rearrangement joins TRBV5-1 to TRBJ2-1, with 9 bases that match TRBD1. The CDR3 length is 18 residues. Germline V gives CDR1 SGHRS, CDR2 YFSETQ. The junction had 16 bases not matched to a gene; V was cut back by 3 bases and J by 6 bases. CDR3 loop: CASSSATLGGQGGNEQFF. The CDR3 DNA is TGCGCCAGCAGCTCAGCGACACTTGGGGGACAGGGAGGCAATGAGCAGTTCTTC.